Following are 25 T cell receptor beta chains from one sample sequenced in a study of beta chain features in type 1 diabetes. The authors reverse transcribed all of the isolated RNA, so sequencing captured expressed TCRB transcripts. This table comes from immunoSEQ multiplex PCR, and its TCRdb copy is limited to in-frame clones, with some not included. The sample has 330,000 or so clones; about 20% are singletons. Material for sequencing was naive CD4+ T cells from blood. These receptors all come from a woman aged 18-29 years in good health.

The chain combines TRBV10-3 with TRBJ2-2; TRBD1 is a possible D gene (5 bases). CDR3 size: 18 residues. V was trimmed by 4 bases and J by 0 bases, leaving 18 bases between them. Germline CDR1 is ENHRY and CDR2 is SYGVKD. The CDR3 reads CAISGRGALSPNTGELFF. The CDR3 DNA sequence: TGTGCCATCAGTGGTCGTGGGGCCCTGTCCCCGAACACCGGGGAGCTGTTTTTT.

This clone was counted only a few times. V and J are TRBV4-1 and TRBJ2-1, with D perhaps matching TRBD1 (5 bases). V dropped 1 base and J dropped 8 bases, with 6 bases sitting between them. CDR1 is MGHRA, CDR2 YSYEKL, per germline. CDR3 length equals 12 residues. The chain's CDR3 is CASSQVGDEQFF. As DNA, the CDR3 is TGCGCCAGCAGCCAAGTAGGGGATGAGCAGTTCTTC.

This sequence joins TRBV5-1 and TRBJ2-1; 7 bases map to TRBD2. CDR1 is SGHRS, CDR2 YFSETQ, per germline. The CDR3 consists of 16 residues. V trimming: 1 base; J trimming: 0 bases; junction bases outside the gene matches: 4. The CDR3: CASSLPSGSSYNEQFF. The CDR3 DNA reads TGCGCCAGCAGCTTGCCTAGCGGTAGCTCCTACAATGAGCAGTTCTTC.

The V gene is TRBV11-2, the J gene TRBJ2-2, with TRBD2 matching 14 bases. Trimming at V came to 5 bases and at J to 5 bases, leaving 13 bases not matched to a gene. This CDR3 contains 19 residues. Germline CDR1 is SGHAT and CDR2 is FQNNGV. The CDR3 region has the DNA TGTGCCAGCAGCCAAAGAACGGGGGGACTAGCGGGAGATACCGGGGAGCTGTTTTTT. Its translation: CASSQRTGGLAGDTGELFF.

This clone was seen a handful of times. The chain has TRBV5-1 and TRBJ2-3, with 10 bases matching TRBD2. The CDR3 spans 16 residues. Germline V lookup: CDR1 SGHRS, CDR2 YFSETQ. The ends lost 1 base at V and 5 bases at J; junction bases unmatched: 7. Written as DNA, the CDR3 is TGCGCCAGCAGCTTGAGAAGCGGGGGGGCCCTAGATACGCAGTATTTT. It translates to CASSLRSGGALDTQYF.

The chain carries TRBV5-4 and TRBJ2-5; 9 bases map to TRBD1. The ends lost 2 bases at V and 4 bases at J; junction bases unmatched: 3. Germline CDR1 reads SGHNT; CDR2 reads YYREEE (reference sequence). The CDR3 contains 14 residues. This CDR3 is CASSLTGGRETQYF. The CDR3 coding sequence is TGTGCCAGCAGCTTAACAGGGGGCCGAGAGACCCAGTACTTC. Full variable domain (missing parts from reference TRBV5-4 and TRBJ2-5): ETGVTQSPTHLIKTRGQQVTLRCSSQSGHNTVSWYQQALGQGPQFIFQYYREEENGRGNFPPRFSGLQFPNYSSELNVNALELDDSALYLCASSLTGGRETQYFGPGTRLLVL.

The rearrangement joins TRBV5-1 to TRBJ2-5, with D unresolved. Between the trimmed V and J ends, which lost 5 bases and 3 bases, there was a span of 8 bases. Germline CDR1 reads SGHRS; CDR2 reads YFSETQ. This CDR3 has 12 amino acids. CDR3 DNA sequence: TGCGCCAGCAGGGTCGAGGAAGAGACCCAGTACTTC. Its protein is CASRVEEETQYF.

CDR3 residues: CASSLGVRGTEAFF. The CDR3 coding sequence is TGTGCCAGCAGCTTAGGAGTCAGAGGGACTGAAGCTTTCTTT. The rearrangement joins TRBV7-2 to TRBJ1-1; D uncertain. This CDR3 comprises 14 residues. Germline V gene data show CDR1 as SGHTA and CDR2 as FQGNSA. V was clipped by 1 base and J by 5 bases, with 11 bases between them. The whole variable domain, filled in from reference TRBV7-2 and TRBJ1-1, reads GAGVSQSPSNKVTEKGKDVELRCDPISGHTALYWYRQSLGQGLEFLIYFQGNSAPDKSGLPSDRFSAERTGGSVSTLTIQRTQQEDSAVYLCASSLGVRGTEAFFGQGTRLTVV.

The chain links TRBV30 to TRBJ2-3; D is possibly TRBD2 (6 bases). The CDR3 runs to 15 residues. Germline CDR1 is GTSNPN and CDR2 is SVGIG (reference sequence). V was pared by 7 bases and J by 3 bases, with 20 bases between. DNA for the CDR3: TGTGCCTCCCAGGGACGGGGACTGCTAACAGATACGCAGTATTTT. It yields the protein CASQGRGLLTDTQYF. Based on the CDR3 plus reference TRBV30 and TRBJ2-3, the full variable domain is SQTIHQWPATLVQPVGSPLSLECTVEGTSNPNLYWYRQAAGRGLQLLFYSVGIGQISSEVPQNLSASRPQDRQFILSSKKLLLSDSGFYLCASQGRGLLTDTQYFGPGTRLTVL.

V gene TRBV30 combines with J gene TRBJ1-2, with 8 bases that match TRBD1. The V segment lost 2 bases and the J segment 8 bases; nucleotides outside the gene matches: 7. In germline, CDR1 is GTSNPN, CDR2 SVGIG (reference sequence). The CDR3 covers 13 residues. The CDR3 DNA sequence: TGTGCCTGGAGTCCCCGGACAGGGCACGGCTACACCTTC. It is translated as CAWSPRTGHGYTF. The variable domain in full, with the rest retrieved from reference TRBV30 and TRBJ1-2, is SQTIHQWPATLVQPVGSPLSLECTVEGTSNPNLYWYRQAAGRGLQLLFYSVGIGQISSEVPQNLSASRPQDRQFILSSKKLLLSDSGFYLCAWSPRTGHGYTFGSGTRLTVV.

The chain joins TRBV23-1 to TRBJ2-3, with 9 bases matching TRBD1. TRBV23-1 is designated an ORF whose function remains uncertain. CDR3 size: 15 residues. The junction had 6 bases not matched to a gene; V was cut back by 4 bases and J by 4 bases. CDR3 nucleotide sequence: TGCGCCAGCAGTCCTTGGGACAGGGCGGCAGATACGCAGTATTTT. It translates to CASSPWDRAADTQYF.

This chain uses TRBV5-1 with TRBJ1-5, with 10 bases aligning to TRBD1. Trimming at V came to 0 bases and at J to 6 bases, leaving 3 bases not matched to a gene. The length of the CDR3 is 15 residues. Germline V gene data show CDR1 as SGHRS and CDR2 as YFSETQ. DNA for the CDR3: TGCGCCAGCAGCTTGGGGGACAGGGGTAGTCAGCCCCAGCATTTT. Its protein is CASSLGDRGSQPQHF.

This clone was counted a few times. The chain uses TRBV7-2 and TRBJ2-5, with 9 bases that match TRBD2. The germline V gene has CDR1 SGHTA and CDR2 FQGNSA. The CDR3 runs 14 residues. V gave up 3 bases and J gave up 4 bases; unmatched junction bases: 3. The CDR3 coding sequence is TGTGCCAGCAGCTTCCTAGCGGGGACAGAGACCCAGTACTTC. This codes for CASSFLAGTETQYF.

The sample holds one count of this clone. The CDR3 region is CAWSSRSRNEQFF. CDR3 sequence (DNA): TGTGCCTGGAGTAGTAGAAGCCGGAATGAGCAGTTCTTC. The chain is built from TRBV30 and TRBJ2-1; no definite D call. This CDR3 has 13 residues. The V end was cut by 2 bases, the J end by 7 bases, with 12 bases between. CDR1 GTSNPN and CDR2 SVGIG come from the germline V gene (reference sequence).

There are a few counts of this clone. This CDR3 is also generated by other DNA sequences in the sample. This chain uses TRBV11-2 with TRBJ2-5; TRBD2 matches 13 bases. V lost 3 bases and J lost 5; bases outside the gene matches: 3. This CDR3 is built from 15 residues. Germline CDR1 SGHAT, CDR2 FQNNGV. The CDR3 bases are TGTGCCAGCAGCTTTGGACTAGCGGGAGTTGAGACCCAGTACTTC. Protein sequence: CASSFGLAGVETQYF. Together with reference TRBV11-2 and TRBJ2-5, the CDR3 gives the full variable domain: EAGVAQSPRYKIIEKRQSVAFWCNPISGHATLYWYQQILGQGPKLLIQFQNNGVVDDSQLPKDRFSAERLKGVDSTLKIQPAKLEDSAVYLCASSFGLAGVETQYFGPGTRLLVL.

This CDR3 reads CASTTRTSGADTQYF. In DNA form, the CDR3 reads TGTGCCAGTACTACCCGGACTAGCGGGGCAGATACGCAGTATTTT. The rearrangement links TRBV19 to TRBJ2-3; 12 nucleotides agree with TRBD2. The junction had 6 bases not matched to a gene; V was cut back by 7 bases and J by 4 bases. CDR3 length: 15 residues. Germline-derived CDR1 and CDR2 are LNHDA and SQIVND (reference sequence).

This clone appeared a few times. J is TRBJ1-1 and V is TRBV18, with unresolved D. Germline CDR1 KGHSH, CDR2 LQKENI. V lost 1 base and J 5 bases, leaving 14 bases between the germline ends. This CDR3 comprises 15 residues. CDR3 coding DNA: TGTGCCAGCTCACCACTAAGGGAAGGGAGGACTGAAGCTTTCTTT. Its translation is CASSPLREGRTEAFF.

V usage is TRBV28 and J usage is TRBJ1-1, with TRBD1 identical over 7 bases. After removal of 3 bases from V and 7 bases from J, the junction contained 5 bases not matched to a gene. CDR3 length: 13 residues. Looked up from germline, CDR1 is MDHEN and CDR2 is SYDVKM. In nucleotides, the CDR3 is TGTGCCAGCAGTTTCCGGGACAGCGTTGAAGCTTTCTTT. As protein: CASSFRDSVEAFF.

This clone was recorded a few times. This chain links TRBV11-2 with TRBJ2-5; D remains unclear. Trimming cost V 3 bases and J 4 bases, with 3 bases left between them. CDR1 and CDR2 from the germline V gene are SGHAT and FQNNGV. This CDR3 has 11 residues. The CDR3 bases are TGTGCCAGCAGCTTTATAGAGACCCAGTACTTC. Translation: CASSFIETQYF.

This clone has just one count. The chain joins TRBV7-2 to TRBJ2-1; 7 bases are shared with TRBD2. CDR3 length: 16 residues. Per germline, CDR1 SGHTA and CDR2 FQGNSA. The V and J ends lost 4 bases and 7 bases, in that order; junction bases with no gene match: 13. CDR3 sequence: CASSSRPGLLGNEQFF. The DNA of the CDR3 is TGTGCCAGCAGCTCGCGACCGGGACTACTCGGGAATGAGCAGTTCTTC.

The J gene is TRBJ2-3, the V gene TRBV7-2, with no clear D. V was shortened by 0 bases and J by 0 bases, with 13 bases between the two germline ends. Germline V lookup: CDR1 SGHTA, CDR2 FQGNSA. CDR3 length: 17 residues. The CDR3 nucleotides are TGTGCCAGCAGCTTAGCTAGGCTGATTAGCAGCACAGATACGCAGTATTTT. It codes for CASSLARLISSTDTQYF.

V usage is TRBV5-1 and J usage is TRBJ2-1; perhaps TRBD1 as D (6 bases). V was pared by 0 bases and J by 9 bases, with 10 bases between. Germline CDR1 and CDR2: SGHRS and YFSETQ. CDR3 length: 13 amino acids. The CDR3 DNA sequence: TGCGCCAGCAGCTTGGTCAGGGGTGGTGAGCAGTTCTTC. Amino acids: CASSLVRGGEQFF.

The sample holds a few counts of this clone. The chain is built from TRBV7-9 and TRBJ2-3, with a tentative D call TRBD1 (5 bases). The CDR3 runs 15 residues. Trimming removed 6 bases at V and 0 bases at J, with 13 bases between. CDR1 and CDR2 from the germline V gene are SEHNR and FQNEAQ (reference sequence). CDR3 nucleotides: TGTGCCAGCAGACAACAGGATACTAGCACAGATACGCAGTATTTT. Its protein product is CASRQQDTSTDTQYF.

The chain couples TRBV30 to TRBJ2-1, with a weak D call TRBD2 (6 bases). The CDR3 consists of 15 residues. In germline, CDR1 is GTSNPN, CDR2 SVGIG (reference sequence). V lost 5 bases and J 3 bases, leaving 17 bases between the germline ends. CDR3 nucleotides: TGTGCCTGGGTTGGATCGGGAGTGAACTACAATGAGCAGTTCTTC. This gives the protein CAWVGSGVNYNEQFF. The full variable domain, its missing parts supplied by reference TRBV30 and TRBJ2-1, is SQTIHQWPATLVQPVGSPLSLECTVEGTSNPNLYWYRQAAGRGLQLLFYSVGIGQISSEVPQNLSASRPQDRQFILSSKKLLLSDSGFYLCAWVGSGVNYNEQFFGPGTRLTVL.

This sequence joins TRBV19 and TRBJ1-5, with D possibly TRBD1 on 5 matching bases. The V gene lost 7 bases and the J gene lost 2 bases, with 15 bases spanning the gap. There are 15 residues in the CDR3. Germline V gives CDR1 LNHDA, CDR2 SQIVND (reference sequence). The chain's CDR3 is CASTDTPRGNQPQHF. CDR3 DNA: TGTGCCAGTACGGACACCCCAAGGGGCAATCAGCCCCAGCATTTT. Drawing the rest from reference TRBV19 and TRBJ1-5, the complete variable domain is DGGITQSPKYLFRKEGQNVTLSCEQNLNHDAMYWYRQDPGQGLRLIYYSQIVNDFQKGDIAEGYSVSREKKESFPLTVTSAQKNPTAFYLCASTDTPRGNQPQHFGDGTRLSIL.